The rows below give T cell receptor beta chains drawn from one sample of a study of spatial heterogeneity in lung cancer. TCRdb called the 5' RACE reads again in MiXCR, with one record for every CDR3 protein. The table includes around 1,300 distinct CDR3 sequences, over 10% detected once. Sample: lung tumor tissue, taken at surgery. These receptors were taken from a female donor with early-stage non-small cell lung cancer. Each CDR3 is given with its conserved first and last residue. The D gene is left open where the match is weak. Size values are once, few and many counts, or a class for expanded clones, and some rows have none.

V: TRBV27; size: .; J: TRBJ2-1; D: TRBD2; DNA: TGTGCCAGCAGTCTCACTAGCGGGGCGGGCAATGAGCAGTTCTTC; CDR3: CASSLTSGAGNEQFF
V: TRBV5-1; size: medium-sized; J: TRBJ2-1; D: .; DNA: TGCGCCAGCAGCTTGAATCAGGGTAGCAATGAGCAGTTCTTC; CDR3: CASSLNQGSNEQFF
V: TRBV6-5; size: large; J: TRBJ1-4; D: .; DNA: TGTGCCAGCAGTACACTAGGGGGGGAAAAACTGTTTTTT; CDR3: CASSTLGGEKLFF
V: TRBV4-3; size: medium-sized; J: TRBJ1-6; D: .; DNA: TGCGCCAGCAGCCAAGTCGTGGGGGGTTGGGATTCACCCCTCCACTTT; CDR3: CASSQVVGGWDSPLHF
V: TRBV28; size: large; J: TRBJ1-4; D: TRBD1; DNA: TGTGCCAGCAGTTGGGGACAGGGTACCGGGAAACTGTTTTTT; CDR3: CASSWGQGTGKLFF
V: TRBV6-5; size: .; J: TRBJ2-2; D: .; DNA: TGTGCCAGCAGTCTCCCGGACAGCACCGGGGAGCTGTTTTTT; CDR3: CASSLPDSTGELFF
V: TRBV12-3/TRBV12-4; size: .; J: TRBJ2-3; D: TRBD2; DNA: TGTGCCAGCAGTTTGGGACTAGCGGTAGATACGCAGTATTTT; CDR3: CASSLGLAVDTQYF
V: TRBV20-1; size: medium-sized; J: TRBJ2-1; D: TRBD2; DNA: TGCAGTGCTCCGGCCGGGGGGGCCGGAGATGAGCAGTTCTTC; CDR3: CSAPAGGAGDEQFF
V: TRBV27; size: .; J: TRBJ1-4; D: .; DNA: TGTGCCAGCAGTCCACCACGGCAGACCGGATTTAATGAAAAACTGTTTTTT; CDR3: CASSPPRQTGFNEKLFF
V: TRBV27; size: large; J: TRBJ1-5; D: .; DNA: TGTGCCAGCAGTTTATCTGCGGGGGGCGGTCAGCCCCAGCATTTT; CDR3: CASSLSAGGGQPQHF
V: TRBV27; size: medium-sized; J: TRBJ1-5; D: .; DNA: TGTGCCAGCAGTTCCCAGGGTCGGCAGCCCCAGCATTTT; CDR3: CASSSQGRQPQHF
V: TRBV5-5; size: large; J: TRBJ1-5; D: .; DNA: TGTGCCAGCAGCCCCCAGGGCGGAACGGGACAGCCCCAGCATTTT; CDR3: CASSPQGGTGQPQHF
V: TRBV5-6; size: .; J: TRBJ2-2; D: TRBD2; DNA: TGTGCCAGCAGCTTGGAAGGTCTAGCGGTCGCCGGGGAGCTGTTTTTT; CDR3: CASSLEGLAVAGELFF
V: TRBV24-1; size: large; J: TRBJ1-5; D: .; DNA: TGTGCCACCAGTGCCGAAATCGGGGGTTCTAACAGCAATCAGCCCCAGCATTTT; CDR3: CATSAEIGGSNSNQPQHF
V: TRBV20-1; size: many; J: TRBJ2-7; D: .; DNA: TGCAGTGCTAGACCCCGGCGGGCGGGGTCTACCTACGAGCAGTACTTC; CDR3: CSARPRRAGSTYEQYF
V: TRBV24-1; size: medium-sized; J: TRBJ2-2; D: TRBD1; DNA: TGTGCCACCAGTGACTCGGGACAGATCCTCACCGGGGAGCTGTTTTTT; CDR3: CATSDSGQILTGELFF
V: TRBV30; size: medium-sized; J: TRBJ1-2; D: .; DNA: TGTGCCTGGAGTGTTGGACATCATGGCTACACCTTC; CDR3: CAWSVGHHGYTF
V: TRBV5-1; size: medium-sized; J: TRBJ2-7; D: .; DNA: TGCGCCAGCAGCCCCGGGGAGGCTAGGCCCTTCGAGCAGTACTTC; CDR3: CASSPGEARPFEQYF
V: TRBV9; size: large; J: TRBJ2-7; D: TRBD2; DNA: TGTGCCAGCAGCCGGAGCGGGGCCCCCTACGAGCAGTACTTC; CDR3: CASSRSGAPYEQYF
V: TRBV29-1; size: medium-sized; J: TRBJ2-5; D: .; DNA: TGCAGCGTTGTAGCGACGGGGGTACGGACCCAGTACTTC; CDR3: CSVVATGVRTQYF
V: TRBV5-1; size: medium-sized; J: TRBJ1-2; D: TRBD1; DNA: TGCGCCAGCAGCTCCCGGGGCCAGGGGGCAATAGGTGGCTACACCTTC; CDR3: CASSSRGQGAIGGYTF
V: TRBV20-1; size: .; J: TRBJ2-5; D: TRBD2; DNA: TGCAGTGCTTGTCGACTAGCGGGTCCCCAAGAGACCCAGTACTTC; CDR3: CSACRLAGPQETQYF